Listed here is a single T cell receptor (beta chain). Germline loops: CDR1 PRHDT, CDR2 FYEKMQ (reference sequence). With 1 base clipped from V and 6 bases from J, the junction kept 5 bases outside the gene matches. The CDR3 consists of 14 residues. Sequenced by immunoSEQ multiplex PCR; TCRdb stores in-frame clones only, minus some. This table holds approximately 2.3 million clones, roughly 93% found once. The sample is drawn from a study of shared clonotypes between healthy human individuals. The sequenced sample was naive CD4+ T cells from PBMCs. Subset noted: CD45RA+ positively selected. This chain uses TRBV13 with TRBJ2-7; 8 bases fit TRBD1. The TCR comes from a man between 18 and 29 years old in good health. Some clones in this sample may be carry-over from other donors' samples. The CDR3 loop is CASSLVDRGGEQYF. The CDR3 DNA follows: TGTGCCAGCAGCTTAGTTGACAGGGGAGGCGAGCAGTACTTC.